Listed here is a single T cell receptor beta chain. 13 Jbeta primers and 60 Vbeta primers were used for the PCR. Methods used by the authors: A follow-up analysis tallied tens of millions of unique TCR beta chains, approximately 10 million shared. Measured with immunoSEQ multiplex PCR; TCRdb has only the in-frame clones, and not every one. Clone size and V and J calls were adopted from that table, with D and trimming inferred from the DNA. The repertoire has some 180,000 clones, around 80% of them found once; the top ten carry 3.7%. The data were obtained in a study of cytomegalovirus exposure and HLA in healthy donors. Study details: Genotyping showed less than 85% of about 370 donors falling in the Caucasian-associated ancestry cluster.

This receptor was obtained from a woman aged 60-75 years in good health and CMV-seropositive. The source material was PBMCs.

The CDR3 region is CASSQEKLGGTDTQYF. The CDR3 DNA reads as TGCGCCAGCAGCCAAGAAAAATTAGGGGGCACAGATACGCAGTATTTT. The rearrangement joins TRBV4-1 to TRBJ2-3, with a possible D match to TRBD1 (5 bases). Trimming cost V 0 bases and J 1 base, with 11 bases left between them. The CDR3 runs to 16 residues. Looked up from germline, CDR1 is MGHRA and CDR2 is YSYEKL.